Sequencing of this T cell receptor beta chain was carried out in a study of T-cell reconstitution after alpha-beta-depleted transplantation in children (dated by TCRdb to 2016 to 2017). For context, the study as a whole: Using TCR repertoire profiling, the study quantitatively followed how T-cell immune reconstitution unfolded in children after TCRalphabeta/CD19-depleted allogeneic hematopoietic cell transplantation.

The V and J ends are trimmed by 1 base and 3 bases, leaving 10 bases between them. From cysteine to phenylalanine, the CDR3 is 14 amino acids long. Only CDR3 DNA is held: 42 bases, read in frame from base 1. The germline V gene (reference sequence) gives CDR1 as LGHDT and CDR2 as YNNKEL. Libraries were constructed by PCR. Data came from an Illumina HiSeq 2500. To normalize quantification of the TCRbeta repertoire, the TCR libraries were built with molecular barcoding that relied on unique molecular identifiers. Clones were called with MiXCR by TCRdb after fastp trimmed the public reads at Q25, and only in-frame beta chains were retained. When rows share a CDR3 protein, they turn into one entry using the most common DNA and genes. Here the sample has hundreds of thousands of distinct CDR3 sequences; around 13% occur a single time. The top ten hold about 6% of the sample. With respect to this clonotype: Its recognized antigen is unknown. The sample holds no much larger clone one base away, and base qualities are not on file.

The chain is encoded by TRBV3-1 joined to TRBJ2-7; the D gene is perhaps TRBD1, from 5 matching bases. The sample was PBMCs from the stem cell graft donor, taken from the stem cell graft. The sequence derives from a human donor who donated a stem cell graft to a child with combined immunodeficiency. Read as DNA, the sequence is TGTGCCAGCAGCCAAGGTCTAGGGGTCTACGAGCAGTACTTC. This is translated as CASSQGLGVYEQYF.